This entry features one T cell receptor beta chain sequence. Its antigen remains unknown. The study recruited healthy Caucasian donors from Russia who were aged about 6 to 90. Collection of ten milliliters of peripheral blood was performed for each donor. This specimen comes from a study of blood T cells in healthy people across ages. Overall study results and limits: Significant beta diversity loss was already apparent by age approximately 36, declining roughly linearly. When one million T cells were used, diversity estimates were thought to be underestimates.

The authors ran a second PCR of 7 to 11 cycles using a sample-barcoded 5' primer and a J-beta primer mix. One entry per CDR3 protein, called by TCRdb with MiXCR from the 5' RACE reads. The sample contains approximately 1,000,000 distinct CDR3 sequences, under 55% of which appear only once. CDR3 length: 15 amino acids. Germline V gene lookup returns CDR1 LNHNV and CDR2 YYDKDF (reference sequence). V was pared by 1 base and J by 0 bases, with 3 bases of the junction left unmatched. This sequence joins TRBV15 and TRBJ2-7, with TRBD2 matching over 7 bases. The sample was blood. The origin of this receptor is a woman aged 60 to 75 in good health. In DNA form, the CDR3 reads TGTGCCACCAGCAGAGCCGGACTAGACTCCTACGAGCAGTACTTC. Protein sequence: CATSRAGLDSYEQYF.